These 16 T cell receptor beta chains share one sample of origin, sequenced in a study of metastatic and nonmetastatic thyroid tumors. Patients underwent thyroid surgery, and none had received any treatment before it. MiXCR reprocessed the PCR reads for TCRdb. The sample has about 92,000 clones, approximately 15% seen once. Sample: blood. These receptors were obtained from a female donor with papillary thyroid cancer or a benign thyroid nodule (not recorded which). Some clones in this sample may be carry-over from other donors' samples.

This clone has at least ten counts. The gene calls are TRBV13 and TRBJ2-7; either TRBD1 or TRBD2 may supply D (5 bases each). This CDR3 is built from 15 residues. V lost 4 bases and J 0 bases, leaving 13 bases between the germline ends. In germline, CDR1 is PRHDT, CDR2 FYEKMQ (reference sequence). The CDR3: CASSSRWGSSYEQYF. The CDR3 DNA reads TGTGCCAGCAGCTCCCGGTGGGGGAGCTCCTACGAGCAGTACTTC.

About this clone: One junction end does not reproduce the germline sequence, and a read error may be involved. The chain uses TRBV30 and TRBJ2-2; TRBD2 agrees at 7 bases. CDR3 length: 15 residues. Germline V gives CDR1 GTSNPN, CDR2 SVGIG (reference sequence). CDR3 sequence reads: CAWRGGPANTREVFF. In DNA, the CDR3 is TGTGCCTGGAGGGGTGGGCCCGCGAACACCCGGGAGGTGTTTTTT.

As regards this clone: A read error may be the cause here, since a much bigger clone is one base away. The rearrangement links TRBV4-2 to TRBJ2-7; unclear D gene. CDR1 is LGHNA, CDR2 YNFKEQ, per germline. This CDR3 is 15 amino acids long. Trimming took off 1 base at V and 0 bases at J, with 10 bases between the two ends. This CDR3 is CASSQVVRSSYEQYF. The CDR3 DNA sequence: TGTGCCAGCAGCCAAGTCGTAAGGAGCTCCTACGAGCAGTACTTC.

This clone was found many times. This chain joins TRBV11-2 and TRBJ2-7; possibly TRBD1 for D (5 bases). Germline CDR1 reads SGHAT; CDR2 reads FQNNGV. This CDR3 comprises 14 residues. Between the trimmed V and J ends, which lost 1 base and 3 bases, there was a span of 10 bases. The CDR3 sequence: CASSLADSNYEQYF. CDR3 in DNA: TGTGCCAGCAGCTTAGCCGACAGTAACTACGAGCAGTACTTC.

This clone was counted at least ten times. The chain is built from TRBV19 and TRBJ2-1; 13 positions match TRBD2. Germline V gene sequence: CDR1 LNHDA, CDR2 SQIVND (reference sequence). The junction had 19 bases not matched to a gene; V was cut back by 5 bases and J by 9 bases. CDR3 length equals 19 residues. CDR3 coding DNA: TGTGCCAGTAGTTCCAGAGGCCCACACACTAGCGGGGGGGCCGGTGAGCAGTTCTTC. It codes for CASSSRGPHTSGGAGEQFF.

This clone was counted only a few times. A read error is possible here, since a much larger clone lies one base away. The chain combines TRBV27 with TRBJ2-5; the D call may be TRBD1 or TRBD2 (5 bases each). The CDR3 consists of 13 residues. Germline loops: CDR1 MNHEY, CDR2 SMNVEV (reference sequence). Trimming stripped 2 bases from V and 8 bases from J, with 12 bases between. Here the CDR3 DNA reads TGTGCCAGCAGTTTAATGAGGGGTGATACCCAGTACTTC. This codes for CASSLMRGDTQYF.

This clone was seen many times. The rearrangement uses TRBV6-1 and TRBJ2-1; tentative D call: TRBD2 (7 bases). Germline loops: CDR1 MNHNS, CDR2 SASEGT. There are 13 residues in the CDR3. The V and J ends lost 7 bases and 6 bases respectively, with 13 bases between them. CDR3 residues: CASKGGGGNEQFF. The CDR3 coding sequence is TGTGCCAGCAAAGGGGGGGGAGGCAATGAGCAGTTCTTC.

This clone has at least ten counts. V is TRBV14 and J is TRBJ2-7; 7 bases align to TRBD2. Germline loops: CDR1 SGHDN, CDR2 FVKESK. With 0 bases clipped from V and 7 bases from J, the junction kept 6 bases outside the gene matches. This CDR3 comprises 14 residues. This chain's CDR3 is CASSQDGRVGEQYF. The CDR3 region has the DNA TGTGCCAGCAGCCAAGATGGGAGGGTTGGGGAGCAGTACTTC.

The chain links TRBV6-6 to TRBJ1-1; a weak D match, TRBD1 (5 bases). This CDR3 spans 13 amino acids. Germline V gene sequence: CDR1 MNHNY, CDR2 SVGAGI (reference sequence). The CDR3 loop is CNSSYLGGTEAFF. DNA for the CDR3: TGTAACAGCAGTTACTTGGGGGGCACTGAAGCTTTCTTT.

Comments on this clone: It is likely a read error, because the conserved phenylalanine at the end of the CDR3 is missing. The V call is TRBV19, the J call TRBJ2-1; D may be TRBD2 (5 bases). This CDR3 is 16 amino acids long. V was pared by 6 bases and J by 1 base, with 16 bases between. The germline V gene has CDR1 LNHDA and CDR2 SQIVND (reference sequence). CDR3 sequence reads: CASRGAGVPSYNEQFL. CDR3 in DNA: TGTGCCAGTAGGGGCGCCGGGGTCCCTTCCTACAATGAGCAGTTCTTA.

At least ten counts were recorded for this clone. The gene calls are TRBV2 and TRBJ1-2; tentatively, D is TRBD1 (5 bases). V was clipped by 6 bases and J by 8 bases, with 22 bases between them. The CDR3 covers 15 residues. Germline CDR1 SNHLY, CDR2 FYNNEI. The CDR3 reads CASRAGTGAGTGYTF. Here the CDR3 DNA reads TGTGCCAGCAGAGCGGGGACCGGGGCGGGGACCGGCTACACCTTC. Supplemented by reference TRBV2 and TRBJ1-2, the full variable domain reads EPEVTQTPSHQVTQMGQEVILRCVPISNHLYFYWYRQILGQKVEFLVSFYNNEISEKSEIFDDQFSVERPDGSNFTLKIRSTKLEDSAMYFCASRAGTGAGTGYTFGSGTRLTVV.

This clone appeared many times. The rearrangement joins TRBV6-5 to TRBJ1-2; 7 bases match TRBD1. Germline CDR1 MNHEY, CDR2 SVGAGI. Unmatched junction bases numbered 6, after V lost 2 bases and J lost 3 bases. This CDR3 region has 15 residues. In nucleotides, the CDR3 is TGTGCCAGCAGTTACACAGGGGACAGCCACTATGGCTACACCTTC. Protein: CASSYTGDSHYGYTF.

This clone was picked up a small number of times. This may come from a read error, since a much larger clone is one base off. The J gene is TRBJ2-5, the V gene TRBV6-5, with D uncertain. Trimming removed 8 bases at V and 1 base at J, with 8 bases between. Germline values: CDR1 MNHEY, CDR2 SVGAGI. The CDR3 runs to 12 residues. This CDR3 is CASGSAQETQYF. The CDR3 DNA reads TGTGCCAGCGGGTCAGCCCAAGAGACCCAGTACTTC.

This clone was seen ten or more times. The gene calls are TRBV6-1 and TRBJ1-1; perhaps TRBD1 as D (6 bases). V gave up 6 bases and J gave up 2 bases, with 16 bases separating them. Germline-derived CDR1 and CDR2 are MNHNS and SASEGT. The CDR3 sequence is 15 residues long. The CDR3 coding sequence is TGTGCCAGCAGCAGACGCGGGACACCAAACACTGAAGCTTTCTTT. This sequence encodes CASSRRGTPNTEAFF.

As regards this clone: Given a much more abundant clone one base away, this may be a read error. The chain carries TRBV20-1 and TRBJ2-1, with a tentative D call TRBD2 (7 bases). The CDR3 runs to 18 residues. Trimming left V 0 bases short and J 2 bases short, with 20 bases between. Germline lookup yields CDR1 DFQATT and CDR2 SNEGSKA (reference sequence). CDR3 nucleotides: TGCAGTGCTAGAGAGGACCGGACTAGAGGGGGGGCCTACAATGAGCAGTTCTTC. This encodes CSAREDRTRGGAYNEQFF.

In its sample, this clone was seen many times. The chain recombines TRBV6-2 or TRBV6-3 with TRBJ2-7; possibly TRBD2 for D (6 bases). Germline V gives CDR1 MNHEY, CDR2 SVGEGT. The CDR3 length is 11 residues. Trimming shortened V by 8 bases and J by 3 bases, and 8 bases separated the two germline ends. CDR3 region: CASGGFYEQYF. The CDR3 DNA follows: TGTGCCAGCGGGGGGTTCTACGAGCAGTACTTC.